Following are 4 T cell receptor beta chains from one sample sequenced in a study of PD-L1 blockade in urothelial cancer (dated by TCRdb to the late 2010s). Libraries came from the immunoSEQ multiplex PCR assay. TCRdb carries this immuneACCESS record with in-frame sequences only. Its versions omit some clonotypes, under half of them owing to an unresolved V gene in the studies checked, with the rest unexplained. In all, the sample holds around 80,000 clones, and around 90% of those were seen once. The ten largest make up 4.5% to 7% of the sample. The specimen comprised PBMCs, sampled around atezolizumab (anti-PD-L1) treatment. All receptors derive from a woman between 65 and 79 years old with urothelial cancer.

The chain has TRBV6-5 and TRBJ2-1; 9 bases align to TRBD2. Trimming removed 0 bases from V and 4 bases from J; junction bases left unmatched: 4. The CDR3 consists of 16 residues. The germline V gene has CDR1 MNHEY and CDR2 SVGAGI. The CDR3 region has the DNA TGTGCCAGCAGTTACTCGTTGGCGGGGGGGTACAATGAGCAGTTCTTC. Its translation is CASSYSLAGGYNEQFF.

The rearrangement uses TRBV28 and TRBJ2-1; 7 bases map to TRBD1. Germline loops: CDR1 MDHEN, CDR2 SYDVKM. CDR3 length equals 16 residues. Germline trimming cut 2 bases from V and 0 bases from J; bases unmatched to any gene: 4. The CDR3 sequence: CASSLEAGGSYNEQFF. The CDR3 DNA follows: TGTGCCAGCAGTTTAGAGGCAGGGGGCTCCTACAATGAGCAGTTCTTC.

The rearrangement uses TRBV7-3 and TRBJ2-3; 9 bases fit TRBD1. There are 15 residues in the CDR3. Germline V CDR1 and CDR2: SGHTA, FQGTGA. With V trimmed by 4 bases and J by 2 bases, 4 bases remained unmatched. The CDR3 DNA follows: TGTGCCAGCAGCTCAGGGACAGGGATCACAGATACGCAGTATTTT. Protein sequence: CASSSGTGITDTQYF.

This chain links TRBV5-1 with TRBJ2-3; D is possibly TRBD1 (6 bases). Between the trimmed V and J ends, which lost 0 bases and 0 bases, there was a span of 11 bases. The CDR3 consists of 16 residues. Germline loops: CDR1 SGHRS, CDR2 YFSETQ. CDR3 loop: CASSLVGARSTDTQYF. The DNA for the CDR3 is TGCGCCAGCAGCTTGGTGGGGGCCCGGAGCACAGATACGCAGTATTTT.